The clone carrying this TCR beta chain has only one observation. The CDR3 is 14 amino acids. V was cut by 2 bases and J by 8 bases, with 14 bases left in between. The germline V gene has CDR1 SGHNT and CDR2 YYREEE (reference sequence). The sample comes from a study of shared clonotypes between healthy human individuals. Using immunoSEQ multiplex PCR, the repertoire was profiled, and TCRdb retains in-frame clones only, with some absent. The data contain some 2.3 million clones, more than 85% of them singletons. Sequencing was carried out using naive CD4+ T cells from PBMCs. Subset: CD45RA+ positively selected. This sequence originates from a man in his late teens or twenties in good health. Some clones in this sample may be carry-over from other donors' samples. The chain links TRBV5-4 to TRBJ2-1; tentative D call: TRBD2 (6 bases). The CDR3 sequence is CASSFGGKGDEQFF. Written as DNA, the CDR3 is TGTGCCAGCAGCTTTGGGGGGAAAGGGGATGAGCAGTTCTTC.